The 14 T cell receptor beta chains presented below share a single source sample, sequenced in a study of early T cells in non-severe SARS-CoV-2 infection. TCRdb analysed the 5' RACE reads with MiXCR anew, one entry per CDR3 protein. The table has 20,000 to 25,000 distinct CDR3 sequences, around 4.8% seen once; the top ten hold roughly 6.7%. The specimen sequenced was whole blood. All receptors come from an adult who was a healthcare worker with PCR-confirmed SARS-CoV-2 infection or an uninfected control (not recorded which).

The table lists this clonotype with many counts. The chain recombines TRBV20-1 with TRBJ2-1; TRBD2 might be the D (5 bases). This CDR3 has 13 residues. V shed 6 bases and J shed 8 bases, with 17 bases lying between them. Germline values: CDR1 DFQATT, CDR2 SNEGSKA (reference sequence). The CDR3 here is CSAPLRLADEQFF. Here the CDR3 DNA reads TGCAGTGCCCCCCTGCGGCTAGCCGATGAGCAGTTCTTC.

This clonotype was observed a few times. The chain carries TRBV24-1 and TRBJ2-5; 11 bases align to TRBD2. Per germline, CDR1 KGHDR and CDR2 SFDVKD. V gave up 3 bases and J gave up 3 bases; unmatched junction bases: 5. This CDR3 region has 16 residues. DNA of the CDR3: TGTGCCACCAGTGATCCCGGGACTAGCGGAGAAGAGACCCAGTACTTC. Protein: CATSDPGTSGEETQYF.

The CDR3 nucleotides are TGTGCCAGTAGTATATCGGCAGGGGCAGGTTATGGCTACACCTTC. This sequence encodes CASSISAGAGYGYTF. The chain has TRBV19 and TRBJ1-2; D is perhaps TRBD1 (6 bases). CDR1 is LNHDA and CDR2 is SQIVND in the germline V gene (reference sequence). This CDR3 contains 15 residues. Trimming stripped 2 bases from V and 5 bases from J, with 15 bases between.

The chain links TRBV7-2 to TRBJ2-3; tentative D call: TRBD2 (5 bases). The V gene lost 0 bases and the J gene lost 5 bases, with 9 bases spanning the gap. The CDR3 runs 14 residues. Germline CDR1 reads SGHTA; CDR2 reads FQGNSA. The CDR3 DNA reads TGTGCCAGCAGCTTAGCATCCCGGGAAGATACGCAGTATTTT. It yields the protein CASSLASREDTQYF. Full variable domain (remainder filled in from reference TRBV7-2 and TRBJ2-3): GAGVSQSPSNKVTEKGKDVELRCDPISGHTALYWYRQSLGQGLEFLIYFQGNSAPDKSGLPSDRFSAERTGGSVSTLTIQRTQQEDSAVYLCASSLASREDTQYFGPGTRLTVL.

This clonotype was observed a few times. The genes are TRBV20-1 and TRBJ2-3, with TRBD2 matching over 14 bases. CDR1 is DFQATT, CDR2 SNEGSKA, per germline (reference sequence). V lost 6 bases, J lost 4 bases, and 9 bases stayed unmatched. CDR3 size: 16 residues. The CDR3 DNA sequence: TGCAGTGCAGCGACTAGCGGGGGGGCCGTTTCAGATACGCAGTATTTT. Translated, it gives CSAATSGGAVSDTQYF.

This rearrangement joins TRBV5-6 to TRBJ1-5; maybe TRBD1 (5 bases). CDR3 size: 15 residues. The V gene's germline CDR1 is SGHDT and CDR2 YYEEEE. V lost 2 bases to trimming and J lost 4 bases, with 13 bases between them. The CDR3 here is CASSFEGEGNQPQHF. The CDR3 coding sequence is TGTGCCAGCAGCTTCGAAGGGGAGGGGAATCAGCCCCAGCATTTT. Based on the CDR3 plus reference TRBV5-6 and TRBJ1-5, the full variable domain is DAGVTQSPTHLIKTRGQQVTLRCSPKSGHDTVSWYQQALGQGPQFIFQYYEEEERQRGNFPDRFSGHQFPNYSSELNVNALLLGDSALYLCASSFEGEGNQPQHFGDGTRLSIL.

The rearrangement joins TRBV7-2 to TRBJ2-7; D is undetermined. V gave up 4 bases and J gave up 3 bases, with 13 bases separating them. The germline CDR1 and CDR2 sequences are SGHTA and FQGNSA. The CDR3 runs to 14 residues. The CDR3 here is CASSSVGRSYEQYF. In nucleotides, the CDR3 is TGTGCCAGCAGCTCCGTTGGCAGGAGCTACGAGCAGTACTTC.

This clonotype was seen a few times. The chain employs TRBV29-1 and TRBJ2-5; D may be TRBD2 (5 bases). CDR3 size: 12 residues. The V gene lost 3 bases and the J gene lost 1 base, with 6 bases spanning the gap. CDR1 SQVTM and CDR2 ANQGSEA come from the germline V gene. CDR3 sequence: CSVDRGQETQYF. The CDR3 DNA sequence: TGCAGCGTTGACCGGGGCCAAGAGACCCAGTACTTC.

The V call is TRBV5-5, the J call TRBJ2-1, with D maybe TRBD1 (5 bases). V lost 4 bases to trimming and J lost 5 bases, with 10 bases between them. CDR3 length: 13 residues. Germline CDR1 is SGHKS and CDR2 is YYEKEE (reference sequence). In DNA form, the CDR3 reads TGTGCCAGCAGCCAGGACACCGACAATGAGCAGTTCTTC. It yields the protein CASSQDTDNEQFF.

As concerns this clonotype: This may come from a read error, since a much larger clone is one base off. The rearrangement links TRBV2 to TRBJ2-1; TRBD2 aligns across 7 bases. The CDR3 is 16 residues long. V was clipped by 5 bases and J by 5 bases; unmatched bases: 12. Germline CDR1 is SNHLY and CDR2 is FYNNEI. CDR3 residues: CASSSAGLVPNNEQFF. The DNA for the CDR3 is TGTGCCAGCAGTTCAGCCGGACTAGTACCCAACAATGAGCAGTTCTTC.

There are many counts of this clonotype. This chain uses TRBV7-9 with TRBJ2-3; D perhaps matches TRBD2 (6 bases). Germline V gene sequence: CDR1 SEHNR, CDR2 FQNEAQ (reference sequence). Trimming stripped 5 bases from V and 5 bases from J, with 14 bases between. This CDR3 region has 14 residues. The CDR3 here is CASSMGLPGDTQYF. CDR3 nucleotides: TGTGCCAGCAGCATGGGACTCCCAGGAGATACGCAGTATTTT.

This clonotype was counted a few times. The V gene is TRBV2, the J gene TRBJ1-5, with 9 bases aligning to TRBD1. The CDR3 runs to 14 residues. V lost 5 bases, J lost 9 bases, and 8 bases stayed unmatched. Germline V gene lookup returns CDR1 SNHLY and CDR2 FYNNEI. CDR3 nucleotides: TGTGCCAGCAGTTTCGACAGGGGGTTTCGGCCCCAGCATTTT. Translating it yields CASSFDRGFRPQHF.

The rearrangement links TRBV12-3 or TRBV12-4 to TRBJ1-2; D remains ambiguous. The CDR3 is 14 amino acids. V was clipped by 3 bases and J by 6 bases, with 14 bases between them. CDR3: CASSFSGGENGYTF. Here the CDR3 DNA reads TGTGCCAGCAGTTTCTCAGGCGGAGAGAATGGCTACACCTTC.

As concerns this clonotype: A much more abundant neighbour one base away suggests this may be a read error. This CDR3 is missing its conserved last phenylalanine or tryptophan, likely due to a read error. The V call is TRBV5-1, the J call TRBJ1-1; D is possibly TRBD1 (6 bases). This CDR3 contains 14 residues. Between the trimmed V and J ends, which lost 4 bases and 0 bases, there was a span of 10 bases. Germline V gene lookup returns CDR1 SGHRS and CDR2 YFSETQ. Here the CDR3 reads CASSEGHMNTEAFS. CDR3 nucleotide sequence: TGCGCCAGCAGCGAGGGACATATGAACACTGAAGCTTTCTCT.